The entry below describes one T cell receptor (beta chain). The table lists this clone with a count of one. What antigen it recognizes has not been identified. Base qualities are not at hand, and no much larger clone is one base apart. From the cysteine through the phenylalanine, the CDR3 covers 11 amino acids. The CDR3 DNA has 33 bases and is translated from base 1. Based on the germline V gene, the CDR1 and CDR2 sequences are SQVTM and ANQGSEA. Trimming at the junction amounts to 5 bases on V and 7 bases on J, and the germline ends lie 11 bases apart. Patients with autoimmune disease history or receiving systemic immunosuppression were excluded from the trial. In every dose cohort, peripheral blood was drawn for TCR sequencing at baseline, cycle 4 day 1, and cycle 7 day 1. The samples were drawn from a first-in-human, open-label, multicenter phase I dose-escalation trial of ivuxolimab. The trial enrolled adults with locally advanced or metastatic head and neck squamous cell, hepatocellular, melanoma or renal cell carcinoma. Before TCR sequencing, CD4+ T cells and CD8+ T cells from peripheral blood were sorted into separate populations.

The source of the sample is a study of OX40 agonist ivuxolimab in advanced cancers. In the study overall: Ivuxolimab, which targeted the costimulatory receptor OX40 (CD134), was an agonistic, fully human IgG2 monoclonal antibody. Intravenous ivuxolimab was administered to patients every 2 weeks at six dose levels: 0.01, 0.1, 0.3, 1.5, 3 and 10 mg/kg. Of the roughly 51 dose-escalation patients, hepatocellular carcinoma was present in around 19, melanoma in roughly 15, renal cell carcinoma in 9 and head and neck cancer in 9. The dose-escalation cohort was about 87% male with a mean age of roughly 62 years, ranging from about 23 to 85. Prior anti-PD-1, anti-PD-L1 or anti-CTLA-4 therapy was permitted, and less than 45% of dose-escalation patients had received checkpoint inhibitors. Partial responses were achieved by three dose-escalation patients, of whom one had hepatocellular carcinoma and two had cutaneous melanoma. Peripheral TCRbeta sequencing aimed to test whether ivuxolimab altered TCR sequence diversity and caused clonal T-cell expansion. The paper covers the monotherapy dose-escalation part of the phase I ivuxolimab trial, which included N ≈ 50 patients. Summary of the overall study and its limitations: The antigen specificity of the peripheral T cells that underwent clonal expansion was not determined. After ivuxolimab, more expanded clones were found on average in CD8+ T cells than in CD4+ T cells. Low levels of normalized T-cell clonal expansion were also seen in some patients who did not respond. In the 0.1-3.0 mg/kg groups, partial responders were among the patients with the lowest normalized peripheral clonal expansion, particularly in CD8+ T cells. At doses of 0.1 to 3.0 mg/kg, clonal expansion of both CD4+ and CD8+ T cells in blood was seen between baseline and week 6.

Genomic DNA was isolated from the sorted cells so that the TCRbeta CDR3 region could be sequenced. TCRbeta CDR3 regions were sequenced using the immunoSEQ Assay. What TCRdb holds here is the immuneACCESS table cut down to in-frame rearrangements. Part of the clones is not present; checked against another copy, under half of the missing clones reflect an unresolved V gene, and the others are unexplained. In all, the sample holds about 43,000 clones, and approximately 86% of those were seen once. The top ten hold under 15% of the sample. This TCR came from an adult with an advanced solid tumor such as melanoma, head and neck, liver or kidney cancer. Sequences were derived from CD4+ or CD8+ T cells sorted from blood, sampled in a trial of the OX40 agonist ivuxolimab. The rearranged segments are TRBV29-1 and TRBJ1-2; the D segment cannot be called with confidence. The CDR3 protein: CSVTFFPGYTF. The nucleotides are TGCAGCGTTACCTTTTTTCCTGGCTACACCTTC.